This T cell receptor beta chain was sequenced during a study of T cells after yellow fever vaccination. As TCR cDNA was made by 5'RACE template switching, a universal primer site and UMIs were added. MiXCR, run by TCRdb on the 5' RACE reads, gives a single entry per CDR3 protein. The sample lists 500,000 to 650,000 distinct CDR3 sequences, around an eighth occurring once. A few counts support this clonotype. The CDR3 consists of 14 residues. V was pared by 8 bases and J by 1 base, with 14 bases between. CDR1 is LGHDT, CDR2 YNNKEL, per germline (reference sequence). The chain has TRBV3-1 and TRBJ1-1; D is unresolved. Here the sequenced sample was PBMCs, taken on the day of the yellow fever booster vaccination. The TCR sequence derives from a man aged 25-45 years who received the YFV17D yellow fever vaccine. The CDR3 DNA follows: TGTGCCAGCTCCCATGAGCACTCGAACACTGAAGCTTTCTTT. Translated, it gives CASSHEHSNTEAFF.